Detailed here is one T cell receptor beta chain. What this receptor recognizes is not known. Within one base of it there is no much larger clone, and no base qualities were kept. This sample is part of a study of blood T cell repertoires in COVID-19 (dated by TCRdb to 2020 to 2021). Regarding the study in general: Samples from collaborators originated in the United States, Italy and Spain and spanned both the acute and convalescent phases of COVID-19. Subjects who had been exposed to COVID-19, were actively infected with it, or had recovered from it provided the deeply sampled blood TCRbeta repertoires that made up the dataset. The samples were drawn from the first 160 participants of the ongoing ImmuneRACE study and from 1,254 subjects provided by 6 global collaborators. The material from the prospective study consisted of cDNA or gDNA derived from T cells, B-cell-depleted T cells, or PBMCs. HLA class I and class II types, where available, came from metadata supplied by the sample provider rather than from assay-based typing. Nearly every sample came with metadata listing a de-identified subject ID, COVID-19 status, age in years and sex. The repertoires were released in a freely available public database meant as a resource for research on the immune response to SARS-CoV-2.

TCRbeta CDR3 regions were amplified from genomic DNA by means of the immunoSEQ Assay, a bias-controlled multiplex PCR. As for how the authors treated the data: The number of nucleated cells in each sample was estimated by amplification of reference gene primers within the assay. To quantify the absolute abundance of each unique TCRbeta CDR3 rearrangement, sequence reads were collapsed and filtered. For each sample, productive Simpson clonality was calculated as the square root of Simpson's diversity index across productive rearrangements. Entries here come from immuneACCESS through TCRdb and include only in-frame sequences with V and J called. Some clones fail to appear in such tables; in the studies checked, an unresolved V gene covers under half of the shortfall, and the cause of the remainder is unknown. The DNA was the basis for D and trimming; V, J and clone size are from that table. This sample is represented by more than 200,000 clones; 84% of them were singletons. The ten largest clones represent roughly 1.4% of the sample.

What the authors observed across the whole study: Clinical and demographic metadata were provided uncurated, with the amount varying by source and participant.

A second Seattle source provided samples from volunteer blood donors who had recovered from COVID-19. The collaborating institutions used their own protocols to collect whole blood in K2EDTA tubes. Collaborator samples were shipped for TCRbeta analysis as frozen whole blood, isolated PBMCs, or DNA extracted from either sample type. The TCR sequence derives from a woman in her 40s who had recovered from COVID-19. Source material: peripheral blood.

In nucleotides, the sequence is TGTGCCAGCAGCTTAGGGGGGACAGGGATCTATGGCTACACCTTC. It is translated as CASSLGGTGIYGYTF. The chain is made from TRBV7-2 and TRBJ1-2, with 9 middle bases fitting TRBD1. The CDR3 contains 15 residues, cysteine and phenylalanine counted. Left in the record is the CDR3 DNA by itself, 45 bases read in frame from the first base. Trimming removed 1 base from V and 4 bases from J; the gene matches leave 4 bases unexplained. CDR1 and CDR2 (SGHTA, FQGNSA) derive from the germline V gene.